These 25 T cell receptor beta chains came from one sample sequenced in a study of cytotoxic CD8 clonotypes in ibrutinib-treated CLL (dated by TCRdb to 2020 to 2022). The library was prepared using the immunoSEQ multiplex PCR assay. The clones in this table, taken by TCRdb from immuneACCESS, are in-frame only. Not every clone is retained; where verified, under half of the shortfall comes from an unresolved V gene, and the cause of the rest is unknown. For this sample there are around 15,000 clones; approximately 80% appear just once. The ten largest clonotypes hold about 17% of the sample. This specimen was PBMCs, taken before ibrutinib treatment. All receptors come from a human donor with chronic lymphocytic leukemia.

The chain carries TRBV5-1 and TRBJ1-2; TRBD1 is a possible D gene (5 bases). Trimming left V 3 bases short and J 1 base short, with 28 bases between. CDR3 length equals 20 residues. CDR1 and CDR2 from the germline V gene are SGHRS and YFSETQ. CDR3 in amino acids: CASSSETMLGTAFLNYGYTF. The DNA for the CDR3 is TGCGCCAGCAGCTCGGAGACTATGCTCGGGACGGCCTTTCTTAACTATGGCTACACCTTC.

The V and J genes are TRBV5-1 and TRBJ2-5; D not resolved. Germline CDR1 is SGHRS and CDR2 is YFSETQ. CDR3 length: 15 amino acids. V was trimmed by 1 base and J by 4 bases, leaving 14 bases between them. CDR3 coding DNA: TGCGCCAGCAGCTTGTTTACGGGCAGTGGAGAGACCCAGTACTTC. Its protein product is CASSLFTGSGETQYF.

For the CDR3, the DNA is TGTGCCAGCTCACCAGGGACAGGGGGGTACGAGCAGTACTTC. Protein: CASSPGTGGYEQYF. The chain uses TRBV18 and TRBJ2-7, with 11 nucleotides matching TRBD1. V lost 2 bases, J lost 4 bases, and 1 base stayed unmatched. This CDR3 has 14 residues. CDR1 is KGHSH and CDR2 is LQKENI in the germline V gene.

The chain joins TRBV19 to TRBJ2-7, with TRBD1 matching over 8 bases. CDR3 length equals 15 residues. Trimming at V came to 3 bases and at J to 3 bases, leaving 7 bases not matched to a gene. Germline V CDR1 and CDR2: LNHDA, SQIVND (reference sequence). The CDR3 sequence is CASSIGPGGFYEQYF. The CDR3 DNA reads as TGTGCCAGTAGTATTGGTCCAGGGGGCTTCTACGAGCAGTACTTC.

CDR3: CASSYHLLQGGASQNEKLFF. The CDR3 bases are TGTGCCAGCAGTTACCACTTGTTACAGGGTGGCGCTTCCCAAAATGAAAAACTGTTTTTT. The V gene is TRBV6-7, the J gene TRBJ1-4, with D tentatively TRBD1 (6 bases). TRBV6-7 is flagged as an ORF with uncertain function. This CDR3 spans 20 amino acids. V was trimmed by 2 bases and J by 5 bases, leaving 27 bases between them.

This chain links TRBV7-3 with TRBJ2-2; TRBD2 matches 9 bases. The germline gives CDR1 SGHTA, CDR2 FQGTGA. CDR3 length: 15 amino acids. J was trimmed by 7 bases and V by 5 bases; bases with no gene match: 8. CDR3 region: CASSRSGTSHGELFF. The CDR3 DNA follows: TGTGCCAGCAGCCGATCCGGGACTAGCCACGGGGAGCTGTTTTTT.

This rearrangement joins TRBV21-1 to TRBJ2-3; TRBD1, the table's D call, lacks a check against the DNA. TRBV21-1 is a pseudogene. CDR3 length: 14 amino acids. CDR3 sequence reads: CASSSARNTDTQYF. The CDR3 region has the DNA TGTGCCAGCAGCTCCGCCAGGAACACAGATACGCAGTATTTT.

V usage is TRBV23-1 and J usage is TRBJ2-1; D remains ambiguous. TRBV23-1 counts as an open reading frame of uncertain function. The CDR3 has 15 amino acids. Trimming removed 2 bases from V and 6 bases from J, with 14 bases in between. For the CDR3, the DNA is TGCGCCAGCAGTCAACTTTCCAGACACGGCAATGAGCAGTTCTTC. It translates to CASSQLSRHGNEQFF.

This chain links TRBV25-1 with TRBJ2-2; D may match TRBD1 or TRBD2 (6 bases each). Trimming stripped 1 base from V and 6 bases from J, with 12 bases between. CDR1 and CDR2 from the germline V gene are MGHDK and SYGVNS. The CDR3 is 15 residues long. The CDR3 bases are TGTGCCAGCAGTGAATCTCGGGGGCGGTCCGGGGAGCTGTTTTTT. Protein: CASSESRGRSGELFF.

The J gene is TRBJ1-1, the V gene TRBV18; D is unresolved. The CDR3 is 13 amino acids. CDR1 KGHSH and CDR2 LQKENI come from the germline V gene. Trimming left V 4 bases short and J 5 bases short, with 11 bases between. In DNA, the CDR3 is TGTGCCAGCTCACTTAACAGCAAGACTGAAGCTTTCTTT. Protein product: CASSLNSKTEAFF.

The V and J genes are TRBV30 and TRBJ2-1; possible D gene TRBD1, 5 bases. This CDR3 is built from 12 residues. Germline V lookup: CDR1 GTSNPN, CDR2 SVGIG (reference sequence). V gave up 3 bases and J gave up 8 bases, with 11 bases separating them. CDR3 coding DNA: TGTGCCTGGAGCCTCCAGGGCTATGAGCAGTTCTTC. It translates to CAWSLQGYEQFF.

The chain employs TRBV5-1 and TRBJ1-3; TRBD1 is a possible D gene (6 bases). V was cut by 5 bases and J by 0 bases, with 9 bases left in between. CDR1 is SGHRS and CDR2 is YFSETQ in the germline V gene. The CDR3 covers 14 residues. CDR3 sequence reads: CASRMDSSGNTIYF. The CDR3 DNA follows: TGCGCCAGCAGGATGGACAGCTCTGGAAACACCATATATTTT.

This clone was seen a handful of times. J is TRBJ2-5 and V is TRBV4-2; D unclear. Germline assignment: CDR1 LGHNA and CDR2 YNFKEQ. CDR3 length: 12 residues. V lost 0 bases to trimming and J lost 9 bases, with 8 bases between them. This CDR3 reads CASSQESEPQYF. The CDR3 coding sequence is TGTGCCAGCAGCCAAGAGTCCGAACCCCAGTACTTC.

This clone was found a few times. CDR3 loop: CASEPGTNEKLFF. CDR3 coding DNA: TGTGCCAGCGAGCCAGGGACAAATGAAAAACTGTTTTTT. This chain joins TRBV7-9 and TRBJ1-4; TRBD1 is a possible D gene (6 bases). CDR1 and CDR2 (germline): SEHNR, FQNEAQ (reference sequence). This CDR3 region has 13 residues. The V gene lost 8 bases and the J gene lost 5 bases, with 12 bases spanning the gap.

CDR3 nucleotide sequence: TGTGCCATCAGTGAGGAGGGCGAGACCCAGTACTTC. This sequence encodes CAISEEGETQYF. The chain is built from TRBV10-3 and TRBJ2-5; D may be TRBD2 (5 bases). From germline, CDR1 is ENHRY and CDR2 SYGVKD. The CDR3 has 12 residues. V lost 2 bases, J lost 5 bases, and 6 bases lay in between.

V usage is TRBV5-1 and J usage is TRBJ2-3; TRBD2 matches at 9 bases. V lost 0 bases to trimming and J lost 5 bases; unmatched junction nucleotides: 7. Germline V gene sequence: CDR1 SGHRS, CDR2 YFSETQ. This CDR3 is built from 16 residues. As DNA, the CDR3 is TGCGCCAGCAGCTTGGCTCCTAGCGGGACGGGAGATACGCAGTATTTT. This encodes CASSLAPSGTGDTQYF.

The genes are TRBV6-5 and TRBJ1-4; TRBD1 aligns across 7 bases. Germline V gene sequence: CDR1 MNHEY, CDR2 SVGAGI. J was trimmed by 8 bases and V by 2 bases; bases with no gene match: 8. This CDR3 comprises 15 residues. DNA of the CDR3: TGTGCCAGCAGTTACGGAGCAGGGGGAGGCGAAAAACTGTTTTTT. Translated, it gives CASSYGAGGGEKLFF.

This clone has a single count. The V gene is TRBV10-3, the J gene TRBJ2-7; tentative D call: TRBD1 (6 bases). This CDR3 has 14 amino acids. V was pared by 3 bases and J by 4 bases, with 13 bases between. Germline loops: CDR1 ENHRY, CDR2 SYGVKD. This CDR3 reads CAISDGQGSYEQYF. CDR3 nucleotide sequence: TGTGCCATCAGTGATGGTCAGGGGAGTTACGAGCAGTACTTC.

The rearrangement joins TRBV5-1 to TRBJ1-2, with D hard to call. Germline lookup yields CDR1 SGHRS and CDR2 YFSETQ. CDR3 length equals 13 residues. V lost 0 bases and J lost 4, with 7 bases in between. The CDR3 is CASSLDLGYGYTF. The CDR3 DNA reads TGCGCCAGCAGCTTGGATCTAGGCTATGGCTACACCTTC. The full variable domain, with the rest looked up from reference TRBV5-1 and TRBJ1-2, is KAGVTQTPRYLIKTRGQQVTLSCSPISGHRSVSWYQQTPGQGLQFLFEYFSETQRNKGNFPGRFSGRQFSNSRSEMNVSTLELGDSALYLCASSLDLGYGYTFGSGTRLTVV.

This clone was found once. The J gene is TRBJ2-4, the V gene TRBV7-3; 9 bases are shared with TRBD1. In germline, CDR1 is SGHTA, CDR2 FQGTGA. Trimming at V came to 0 bases and at J to 8 bases, leaving 11 bases not matched to a gene. The CDR3 length is 17 residues. CDR3 loop: CASSLTGQGNNGDIQYF. In DNA, the CDR3 is TGTGCCAGCAGCTTAACGGGACAGGGAAACAACGGGGACATTCAGTACTTC.

V gene TRBV7-9 combines with J gene TRBJ2-7; 9 bases line up with TRBD1. V was clipped by 4 bases and J by 5 bases; unmatched bases: 9. Germline lookup yields CDR1 SEHNR and CDR2 FQNEAQ (reference sequence). CDR3 length equals 15 residues. CDR3 in amino acids: CASSSQGQGLHEQYF. The CDR3 nucleotides read TGTGCCAGCAGCTCGCAAGGACAGGGGTTACACGAGCAGTACTTC. Looking up the rest from reference TRBV7-9 and TRBJ2-7 gives the full variable domain: DTGVSQNPRHKITKRGQNVTFRCDPISEHNRLYWYRQTLGQGPEFLTYFQNEAQLEKSRLLSDRFSAERPKGSFSTLEIQRTEQGDSAMYLCASSSQGQGLHEQYFGPGTRLTVT.

This clone has only one observation. The CDR3 region has the DNA TGCGCCAGCAGCCAAGATCAGCGGGTTACAGATACGCAGTATTTT. Translating gives CASSQDQRVTDTQYF. The V and J genes are TRBV4-1 and TRBJ2-3; possible D gene TRBD2, 6 bases. Germline values: CDR1 MGHRA, CDR2 YSYEKL. This CDR3 is 15 amino acids long. Trimming took 0 bases from V and 3 from J, leaving 10 bases between them.

By sample share, this clone is medium-sized. The chain employs TRBV4-3 and TRBJ2-7; D possibly corresponds to TRBD1 (7 bases). The CDR3 extends over 16 amino acids. The germline V gene encodes CDR1 LGHNA and CDR2 YSLEER. Trimming pared 0 bases from V and 2 bases from J, leaving 14 bases between. The CDR3 DNA reads TGCGCCAGCAGCCAAGATCGCGGGACAGTTACCTACGAGCAGTACTTC. Translated: CASSQDRGTVTYEQYF.

This rearrangement joins TRBV16 to TRBJ2-1; D call uncertain. Trimming left V 2 bases short and J 6 bases short, with 11 bases between. Per germline, CDR1 KGHSY and CDR2 FQNENV. The CDR3 length is 14 residues. The CDR3 sequence is CASSQGPLANEQFF. CDR3 nucleotide sequence: TGTGCCAGCAGCCAAGGCCCTTTAGCCAATGAGCAGTTCTTC.

This clone was counted a few times. The CDR3 nucleotides are TGTGCCAGCTCACCAGTACAGCCGCAAGAGACCCAGTACTTC. Amino acids: CASSPVQPQETQYF. The V call is TRBV18, the J call TRBJ2-5; D remains unclear. In germline, CDR1 is KGHSH, CDR2 LQKENI. The CDR3 has 14 amino acids. The V gene lost 2 bases and the J gene lost 2 bases, with 9 bases spanning the gap. The full variable domain, its missing parts supplied by reference TRBV18 and TRBJ2-5, is NAGVMQNPRHLVRRRGQEARLRCSPMKGHSHVYWYRQLPEEGLKFMVYLQKENIIDESGMPKERFSAEFPKEGPSILRIQQVVRGDSAAYFCASSPVQPQETQYFGPGTRLLVL.